What follows are 18 T cell receptor beta chains derived from one specimen sequenced in a study of long-term antiretroviral therapy in people with HIV (dated by TCRdb to 2021 to 2024). Sequencing of the TRB variable region was done with the immunoSEQ hsTCRB v3.0 assay at survey level resolution. Here the immuneACCESS table is served through TCRdb, limited to in-frame sequences with V and J called. Missing clones are a known gap in these copies; in checked studies unresolved V genes cover under half, and the rest lacks a known reason. The sample includes roughly 11,000 clones, with 75% to 90% observed a single time. Roughly a fifth of the sample comes from the top ten. This specimen was unsorted PBMCs, taken 0.2 years before starting antiretroviral therapy. These receptors were collected from a woman aged 40 to 49 with HIV.

This clone was counted a single time. The rearrangement links TRBV27 to TRBJ2-6, with TRBD1 matching over 11 bases. Per the germline V gene, CDR1 is MNHEY and CDR2 is SMNVEV (reference sequence). Trimming took 7 bases from V and 1 from J; bases not matched to a gene: 9. This CDR3 region has 18 residues. CDR3 loop: CASTITGTGGSGANVLTF. Here the CDR3 DNA reads TGTGCCAGCACTATAACCGGGACAGGGGGTTCTGGGGCCAACGTCCTGACTTTC.

This clone occurred a few times. This chain joins TRBV2 and TRBJ1-2, with TRBD1 matching over 7 bases. Germline V lookup: CDR1 SNHLY, CDR2 FYNNEI. This CDR3 spans 15 amino acids. V shed 4 bases, J shed 6 bases, and the junction held 11 bases outside the gene matches. CDR3 nucleotides: TGTGCCAGCAGTGTGGGCCCAGGGGGGACGGATGGCTACACCTTC. Translating it yields CASSVGPGGTDGYTF. Filled out from reference TRBV2 and TRBJ1-2, the complete variable domain reads EPEVTQTPSHQVTQMGQEVILRCVPISNHLYFYWYRQILGQKVEFLVSFYNNEISEKSEIFDDQFSVERPDGSNFTLKIRSTKLEDSAMYFCASSVGPGGTDGYTFGSGTRLTVV.

The rearrangement links TRBV7-9 to TRBJ1-2; no reliable D call. This CDR3 spans 13 amino acids. Looked up from germline, CDR1 is SEHNR and CDR2 is FQNEAQ (reference sequence). V lost 1 base, J lost 7 bases, and 10 bases lay in between. The CDR3 sequence: CASSLDRWGGYTF. The CDR3 DNA reads TGTGCCAGCAGCTTAGACCGGTGGGGTGGCTACACCTTC.

V usage is TRBV2 and J usage is TRBJ1-4, with a weak D call TRBD1 (6 bases). The CDR3 is 14 residues long. Trimming removed 7 bases from V and 3 bases from J, with 12 bases in between. The germline CDR1 and CDR2 sequences are SNHLY and FYNNEI. CDR3 nucleotides: TGTGCCAGCAAGGAGGGGGGCTCTAATGAAAAACTGTTTTTT. It specifies CASKEGGSNEKLFF.

This sequence joins TRBV19 and TRBJ1-1, with unresolved D. Germline V gene data show CDR1 as LNHDA and CDR2 as SQIVND (reference sequence). Trimming pared 1 base from V and 1 base from J, leaving 16 bases between. The CDR3 loop spans 17 amino acids. CDR3: CASSIGSRTYRNTEAFF. The CDR3 nucleotides read TGTGCCAGTAGTATAGGTTCCAGAACCTACAGGAACACTGAAGCTTTCTTT.

This clone came up a few times. The CDR3 DNA is TGTGCCAGCAGTCACAGGGCTAGCAATCAGCCCCAGCATTTT. Its translation is CASSHRASNQPQHF. The gene calls are TRBV6-6 and TRBJ1-5; a possible D gene is TRBD1 (6 bases). This CDR3 is 14 amino acids long. Germline assignment: CDR1 MNHNY and CDR2 SVGAGI (reference sequence). V gave up 5 bases and J gave up 0 bases, with 8 bases separating them.

This chain joins TRBV27 and TRBJ1-2; a weak D match, TRBD1 (6 bases). The V end lost 5 bases, the J end lost 1 base, and 23 bases lay between the germline ends. The germline V gene has CDR1 MNHEY and CDR2 SMNVEV (reference sequence). The CDR3 spans 18 residues. CDR3 region: CASSPRGSMGARNYGYTF. DNA of the CDR3: TGTGCCAGCAGTCCAAGGGGATCCATGGGGGCGCGTAACTATGGCTACACCTTC.

This chain joins TRBV6-5 and TRBJ1-2; D remains unclear. This CDR3 is 12 amino acids long. Per the germline V gene, CDR1 is MNHEY and CDR2 is SVGAGI. The V end lost 8 bases, the J end lost 5 bases, and 12 bases lay between the germline ends. The CDR3 nucleotides read TGTGCCAGCGCAGGAACCGTTTATGGCTACACCTTC. Encoded protein: CASAGTVYGYTF.

The chain is built from TRBV5-1 and TRBJ2-7; 10 nucleotides align to TRBD1. V shed 2 bases and J 1 base; nucleotides not matched to a gene: 3. The CDR3 totals 15 residues. The germline V gene encodes CDR1 SGHRS and CDR2 YFSETQ. The CDR3 nucleotides read TGCGCCAGCAGCTTCCGGGACAGGGGTTCCTACGAGCAGTACTTC. It translates to CASSFRDRGSYEQYF. Full variable domain (outside the CDR3, taken from reference TRBV5-1 and TRBJ2-7): KAGVTQTPRYLIKTRGQQVTLSCSPISGHRSVSWYQQTPGQGLQFLFEYFSETQRNKGNFPGRFSGRQFSNSRSEMNVSTLELGDSALYLCASSFRDRGSYEQYFGPGTRLTVT.

This rearrangement joins TRBV2 to TRBJ1-3; TRBD1 matches at 9 bases. The CDR3 covers 15 residues. Germline assignment: CDR1 SNHLY and CDR2 FYNNEI. The V and J ends lost 4 bases and 9 bases, in that order; junction bases with no gene match: 10. DNA for the CDR3: TGTGCCAGCAGTGGAAGGGACAGGGAGTTTAGCACCATATATTTT. Protein sequence: CASSGRDREFSTIYF.

The CDR3 nucleotides are TGCGCCAGCAGCCAAGAACGGCGTCAGGGGGCCTTCTACACCTTC. Translation: CASSQERRQGAFYTF. The chain uses TRBV4-3 and TRBJ1-2; 8 nucleotides match TRBD1. J gave up 10 bases and V 0 bases, and 10 bases lay outside the gene matches. Germline V lookup: CDR1 LGHNA, CDR2 YSLEER. The CDR3 contains 15 residues.

The J gene is TRBJ1-2, the V gene TRBV6-1; 9 nucleotides match TRBD1. Germline-derived CDR1 and CDR2 are MNHNS and SASEGT. Losses at the gene ends were 7 bases for V and 4 bases for J; bases not matched to a gene: 7. The CDR3 is 14 amino acids. The CDR3 here is CASTRTGESYGYTF. As DNA, the CDR3 is TGTGCCAGCACCCGGACAGGGGAGAGCTATGGCTACACCTTC.

V gene TRBV20-1 combines with J gene TRBJ2-7; tentatively, D is TRBD1 (5 bases). Germline CDR1 and CDR2: DFQATT and SNEGSKA (reference sequence). V was trimmed by 4 bases and J by 6 bases, leaving 10 bases between them. This CDR3 is 11 amino acids long. The CDR3 region is CSATDTTEQYF. In DNA form, the CDR3 reads TGCAGTGCTACGGACACGACCGAGCAGTACTTC.

The chain recombines TRBV7-2 with TRBJ1-6; 7 bases align to TRBD1. This CDR3 region has 14 residues. The J segment lost 9 bases and the V segment lost 4 bases, leaving 6 bases of the junction unmatched. Germline values: CDR1 SGHTA, CDR2 FQGNSA. CDR3 sequence: CASSSTGWTSPLHF. The CDR3 bases are TGTGCCAGCAGCTCGACAGGGTGGACTTCACCCCTCCACTTT.

The chain links TRBV27 to TRBJ2-5; TRBD2 matches 9 bases. The CDR3 totals 19 residues. Germline-derived CDR1 and CDR2 are MNHEY and SMNVEV (reference sequence). J was trimmed by 1 base and V by 0 bases; bases with no gene match: 12. The CDR3 sequence: CASSLSSGGAGGLQETQYF. The DNA of the CDR3 is TGTGCCAGCAGTTTATCAAGCGGAGGAGCGGGGGGCCTCCAAGAGACCCAGTACTTC.

The chain joins TRBV5-6 to TRBJ1-1; no clear D gene. Germline V gene sequence: CDR1 SGHDT, CDR2 YYEEEE. This CDR3 has 13 residues. The ends were cut back, 2 bases at V and 3 bases at J, with 8 bases in the middle. Here the CDR3 reads CASSLGPYTEAFF. The DNA for the CDR3 is TGTGCCAGCAGCTTAGGCCCGTACACTGAAGCTTTCTTT.

This chain joins TRBV29-1 and TRBJ1-1, with no clear D. Germline V lookup: CDR1 SQVTM, CDR2 ANQGSEA. Trimming pared 5 bases from V and 6 bases from J, leaving 13 bases between. This CDR3 has 12 residues. The CDR3 DNA reads TGCAGCGTTCGCGAGTCTGGGTCTGAAGCTTTCTTT. Translated: CSVRESGSEAFF.

V usage is TRBV9 and J usage is TRBJ1-5; D gene ambiguous. CDR1 and CDR2 from the germline V gene are SGDLS and YYNGEE. The ends were cut back, 0 bases at V and 6 bases at J, with 10 bases in the middle. This CDR3 contains 14 residues. The CDR3 nucleotides read TGTGCCAGCAGCGTAGCCGCCACCGGTCAGCCCCAGCATTTT. Translated: CASSVAATGQPQHF.